A single sample is the source of the 32 T cell receptor beta chains below, sequenced in a study of response to subunit inactivated influenza vaccine. TCRdb re-derived calls from the RT-PCR reads in MiXCR, one entry per CDR3 protein. Among 180,000 or so distinct CDR3 sequences listed, about 12% were seen once. This same sample was also part of a study on T cells expressing NK-cell markers. That work adds: 5'RACE template switching with UMIs produced the TCR beta cDNA.

Sample: CD8+ T cells sorted from PBMCs, taken roughly 12 days after vaccination. Source of these receptors: a man in his fifties who received an inactivated influenza vaccine.

This clonotype was found many times. The V gene is TRBV9, the J gene TRBJ2-5; D could derive from TRBD1 or TRBD2 (5 bases each). The CDR3 loop spans 12 amino acids. V lost 5 bases and J 2 bases, leaving 7 bases between the germline ends. Germline values: CDR1 SGDLS, CDR2 YYNGEE. CDR3 sequence reads: CASRGDQETQYF. In nucleotides, the CDR3 is TGTGCCAGCAGGGGGGATCAAGAGACCCAGTACTTC. Using reference TRBV9 and TRBJ2-5 for the parts outside the CDR3, the full variable domain is DSGVTQTPKHLITATGQRVTLRCSPRSGDLSVYWYQQSLDQGLQFLIQYYNGEERAKGNILERFSAQQFPDLHSELNLSSLELGDSALYFCASRGDQETQYFGPGTRLLVL.

The gene calls are TRBV20-1 and TRBJ2-7, with D perhaps given as TRBD1 or TRBD2 (5 bases each). CDR1 is DFQATT, CDR2 SNEGSKA, per germline (reference sequence). V was shortened by 1 base and J by 0 bases, with 10 bases between the two germline ends. CDR3 length equals 14 residues. CDR3 sequence (DNA): TGCAGTGCTAGAGTAGGGGAGCACTCCTACGAGCAGTACTTC. Residues: CSARVGEHSYEQYF.

This chain connects TRBV6-5 to TRBJ1-2; D may be TRBD1 (6 bases). The CDR3 is 15 residues long. The germline gives CDR1 MNHEY, CDR2 SVGAGI. V was clipped by 0 bases and J by 4 bases, with 12 bases between them. The CDR3 DNA reads as TGTGCCAGCAGTTACTCCCCCCAGGGGAGCTATGGCTACACCTTC. Its translation is CASSYSPQGSYGYTF.

This clonotype was picked up a small number of times. The chain joins TRBV15 to TRBJ2-1; D is unclear. The CDR3 is made up of 17 amino acids. CDR1 LNHNV and CDR2 YYDKDF come from the germline V gene (reference sequence). Trimming removed 3 bases from V and 7 bases from J, with 22 bases in between. The CDR3 here is CATSSPVEWGDMNEQFF. The CDR3 nucleotides read TGTGCCACCAGCAGCCCGGTCGAGTGGGGTGACATGAATGAGCAGTTCTTC.

The rearrangement uses TRBV5-1 and TRBJ2-7; 7 nucleotides line up with TRBD1. Germline loops: CDR1 SGHRS, CDR2 YFSETQ. Germline trimming cut 4 bases from V and 1 base from J; bases unmatched to any gene: 8. The CDR3 spans 15 residues. The chain's CDR3 is CASSLFPGQSYEQYF. DNA for the CDR3: TGCGCCAGCAGCCTTTTTCCGGGACAGTCCTACGAGCAGTACTTC.

This clonotype was seen repeatedly, ten times or more. The chain uses TRBV7-9 and TRBJ2-7, with 11 bases aligning to TRBD1. The junction had 5 bases not matched to a gene; V was cut back by 4 bases and J by 3 bases. This CDR3 has 15 residues. Germline V CDR1 and CDR2: SEHNR, FQNEAQ (reference sequence). The CDR3 here is CASSSEGTGGYEQYF. DNA for the CDR3: TGTGCCAGCAGCTCCGAGGGGACAGGGGGCTACGAGCAGTACTTC.

This clonotype has just a few counts. CDR3 in DNA: TGCAGCACCCCACGGGGGGACGGAGAAGAGACCCAGTACTTC. Translated: CSTPRGDGEETQYF. The chain couples TRBV20-1 to TRBJ2-5; 7 bases are a match to TRBD2. CDR3 size: 14 residues. CDR1 DFQATT and CDR2 SNEGSKA come from the germline V gene (reference sequence).

This clonotype was counted at least ten times. The J gene is TRBJ2-7, the V gene TRBV10-2, with D perhaps TRBD1 (6 bases). Germline values: CDR1 WSHSY, CDR2 SAAADI. The V gene lost 8 bases and the J gene lost 2 bases, with 16 bases spanning the gap. This CDR3 is 14 amino acids long. The CDR3 spells CASGVQGLAYEQYF. CDR3 DNA sequence: TGCGCCAGCGGGGTACAGGGCTTGGCCTACGAGCAGTACTTC.

This clonotype has more than one count but fewer than ten. The rearrangement uses TRBV3-1 and TRBJ2-7; TRBD1 matches at 7 bases. Looked up from germline, CDR1 is LGHDT and CDR2 is YNNKEL (reference sequence). This CDR3 is 16 amino acids long. Losses at the gene ends were 4 bases for V and 3 bases for J; bases not matched to a gene: 12. CDR3 loop: CASSPPPGTADYEQYF. CDR3 sequence (DNA): TGTGCCAGCAGCCCCCCCCCCGGGACAGCGGACTACGAGCAGTACTTC.

This clonotype was recorded a few times. The chain combines TRBV7-8 with TRBJ2-7; a possible D gene is TRBD1 (6 bases). This CDR3 contains 16 residues. Trimming stripped 5 bases from V and 4 bases from J, with 21 bases between. The V gene's germline CDR1 is SGHVS and CDR2 FQNEAQ. CDR3: CASSPARGMPTYEQYF. The CDR3 DNA reads as TGTGCCAGCAGCCCCGCGAGGGGGATGCCCACGTACGAGCAGTACTTC.

This chain links TRBV6-5 with TRBJ1-6; 11 nucleotides agree with TRBD1. In germline, CDR1 is MNHEY, CDR2 SVGAGI. This CDR3 has 19 amino acids. Unmatched junction bases numbered 6, after V lost 0 bases and J lost 2 bases. The CDR3 nucleotides are TGTGCCAGCAGTTACTCGTCCCGGGACAGGGGGGCCTATAATTCACCCCTCCACTTT. Translated: CASSYSSRDRGAYNSPLHF.

A few counts support this clonotype. V is TRBV10-2 and J is TRBJ2-7; D remains ambiguous. The CDR3 runs to 12 residues. Trimming took 7 bases from V and 3 from J, leaving 10 bases between them. Germline V gene data show CDR1 as WSHSY and CDR2 as SAAADI. CDR3 amino acids: CASTNSHYEQYF. The CDR3 region has the DNA TGCGCCAGCACTAACAGCCACTACGAGCAGTACTTC.

The table lists this clonotype with a few counts. The CDR3 is CSARPLEPSGNTIYF. The CDR3 nucleotides are TGCAGTGCTAGGCCCCTAGAACCCTCTGGAAACACCATATATTTT. The V and J genes are TRBV20-1 and TRBJ1-3; D not certain. Trimming cost V 3 bases and J 0 bases, with 12 bases left between them. This CDR3 spans 15 amino acids. Germline assignment: CDR1 DFQATT and CDR2 SNEGSKA (reference sequence).

The V gene is TRBV12-3 or TRBV12-4, the J gene TRBJ1-5; D is undetermined. The CDR3 is 14 residues long. Trimming shortened V by 3 bases and J by 3 bases, and 9 bases separated the two germline ends. The CDR3 loop is CASSFEGLNQPQHF. CDR3 sequence (DNA): TGTGCCAGCAGTTTTGAGGGTCTCAATCAGCCCCAGCATTTT.

This sequence joins TRBV28 and TRBJ2-1; tentative D call: TRBD2 (6 bases). The CDR3 sequence is 15 residues long. The germline V gene encodes CDR1 MDHEN and CDR2 SYDVKM. Deletions cut 5 bases from V and 9 bases from J, with 20 bases between. Written as DNA, the CDR3 is TGTGCCAGCAGTACCTCCCGGGAGATAGCGGCTGAGCAGTTCTTC. It is translated as CASSTSREIAAEQFF. Supplemented by reference TRBV28 and TRBJ2-1, the full variable domain reads DVKVTQSSRYLVKRTGEKVFLECVQDMDHENMFWYRQDPGLGLRLIYFSYDVKMKEKGDIPEGYSVSREKKERFSLILESASTNQTSMYLCASSTSREIAAEQFFGPGTRLTVL.

V gene TRBV7-6 combines with J gene TRBJ2-5; 9 bases are shared with TRBD2. Germline V gene lookup returns CDR1 SGHVS and CDR2 FNYEAQ. The length of the CDR3 is 16 residues. J was trimmed by 0 bases and V by 1 base; bases with no gene match: 3. The CDR3 coding sequence is TGTGCCAGCAGCTTAGAAGCGGGGGGCAACCAAGAGACCCAGTACTTC. This codes for CASSLEAGGNQETQYF. Full variable domain (remainder filled in from reference TRBV7-6 and TRBJ2-5): GAGVSQSPRYKVTKRGQDVALRCDPISGHVSLYWYRQALGQGPEFLTYFNYEAQQDKSGLPNDRFSAERPEGSISTLTIQRTEQRDSAMYRCASSLEAGGNQETQYFGPGTRLLVL.

This clonotype was seen more than once but under ten times. The V call is TRBV28, the J call TRBJ2-1; D possibly corresponds to TRBD1 (6 bases). Trimming took 3 bases from V and 9 from J, leaving 15 bases between them. Germline V gives CDR1 MDHEN, CDR2 SYDVKM. This CDR3 region has 14 residues. The CDR3 reads CASSFGTLSSEQFF. For the CDR3, the DNA is TGTGCCAGCAGTTTTGGGACACTCTCGAGTGAGCAGTTCTTC.

The CDR3 bases are TGTGCCAGCAGCGCCCGGGACAGGGGAGTCCAGCCGGGGGATTCACCCCTCCACTTT. Residues: CASSARDRGVQPGDSPLHF. The chain employs TRBV9 and TRBJ1-6; 10 nucleotides align to TRBD1. Looked up from germline, CDR1 is SGDLS and CDR2 is YYNGEE. This CDR3 has 19 residues. V was clipped by 3 bases and J by 8 bases; unmatched bases: 17.

This clonotype was counted only a few times. The DNA of the CDR3 is TGTGCCAGCAGTTATGGCGCCACCGGGGAGCTGTTTTTT. Protein product: CASSYGATGELFF. The gene calls are TRBV6-5 and TRBJ2-2; no clear D gene. Germline CDR1 reads MNHEY; CDR2 reads SVGAGI. Trimming shortened V by 3 bases and J by 4 bases, and 6 bases separated the two germline ends. This CDR3 spans 13 amino acids.

This chain connects TRBV27 to TRBJ2-1; 8 bases are shared with TRBD1. Germline CDR1 reads MNHEY; CDR2 reads SMNVEV (reference sequence). V was pared by 6 bases and J by 0 bases, with 4 bases of the junction left unmatched. This CDR3 comprises 15 residues. CDR3 sequence reads: CASSSGTGSYNEQFF. DNA for the CDR3: TGTGCCAGCAGCTCCGGGACAGGCTCCTACAATGAGCAGTTCTTC.

Only a few counts were recorded for this clonotype. The chain recombines TRBV7-9 with TRBJ2-7; D gene unclear. The CDR3 runs 15 residues. V lost 4 bases, J lost 0 bases, and 13 bases lay in between. Looked up from germline, CDR1 is SEHNR and CDR2 is FQNEAQ (reference sequence). The CDR3 DNA is TGTGCCAGCAGCTCCTCGAGCGACCTCTCCTACGAGCAGTACTTC. This encodes CASSSSSDLSYEQYF.

This clonotype was detected many times. The CDR3 DNA sequence: TGTGCCAGCTGTGGGACGGAAGAGACCCAGTACTTC. Amino acids: CASCGTEETQYF. The chain joins TRBV2 to TRBJ2-5; D may be TRBD1 or TRBD2 (5 bases each). CDR1 and CDR2 from the germline V gene are SNHLY and FYNNEI. V lost 8 bases and J 3 bases, leaving 10 bases between the germline ends. The CDR3 is made up of 12 amino acids.

V is TRBV7-8 and J is TRBJ2-2; D gene unclear. CDR1 and CDR2 from the germline V gene are SGHVS and FQNEAQ. V gave up 3 bases and J gave up 2 bases, with 13 bases separating them. The CDR3 runs 16 residues. The CDR3 loop reads CASSFGLQPNTGELFF. The CDR3 bases are TGTGCCAGCAGCTTCGGTTTACAGCCCAACACCGGGGAGCTGTTTTTT.

This clonotype showed up many times. The genes are TRBV11-2 and TRBJ2-2; D remains ambiguous. The germline gives CDR1 SGHAT, CDR2 FQNNGV. The length of the CDR3 is 13 residues. Deletions cut 1 base from V and 5 bases from J, with 5 bases between. CDR3 DNA: TGTGCCAGCAGCTTAGTTGGAACCGGGGAGCTGTTTTTT. Translating it yields CASSLVGTGELFF.

The genes are TRBV7-9 and TRBJ2-2, with TRBD1 matching over 8 bases. This CDR3 has 15 residues. V gave up 2 bases and J gave up 5 bases; unmatched junction bases: 4. Per the germline V gene, CDR1 is SEHNR and CDR2 is FQNEAQ (reference sequence). CDR3 region: CASSLRQGRTGELFF. In DNA, the CDR3 is TGTGCCAGCAGCTTAAGACAGGGGAGAACCGGGGAGCTGTTTTTT.

The CDR3 nucleotides read TGCGCCAGCAGCCAAGTTGCGGGTTTAAACAATGAGCAGTTCTTC. Its protein product is CASSQVAGLNNEQFF. The V and J genes are TRBV4-3 and TRBJ2-1, with D possibly TRBD2 on 5 matching bases. CDR1 LGHNA and CDR2 YSLEER come from the germline V gene. V lost 1 base and J lost 5, with 12 bases in between. The CDR3 has 15 amino acids.

V usage is TRBV6-5 and J usage is TRBJ2-2; unclear D gene. Germline loops: CDR1 MNHEY, CDR2 SVGAGI. V shed 2 bases and J shed 5 bases, with 15 bases lying between them. The CDR3 is 16 amino acids. CDR3 DNA: TGTGCCAGCAGTTACGGTCCGAGACATTGGACCGGGGAGCTGTTTTTT. This gives the protein CASSYGPRHWTGELFF.

V gene TRBV9 combines with J gene TRBJ2-1; 10 bases align to TRBD2. The CDR3 sequence is 16 residues long. CDR1 SGDLS and CDR2 YYNGEE come from the germline V gene. J gave up 12 bases and V 0 bases, and 12 bases lay outside the gene matches. In DNA, the CDR3 is TGTGCCAGCAGCGTAGAAGCTAGCGGGGGACTCCCGGGGCAGTTCTTC. This codes for CASSVEASGGLPGQFF. The complete variable domain, with remaining parts taken from reference TRBV9 and TRBJ2-1, reads DSGVTQTPKHLITATGQRVTLRCSPRSGDLSVYWYQQSLDQGLQFLIQYYNGEERAKGNILERFSAQQFPDLHSELNLSSLELGDSALYFCASSVEASGGLPGQFFGPGTRLTVL.

This clonotype was counted only a few times. In DNA form, the CDR3 reads TGTGCCGGGACAGGCGAAATGAACACTGAAGCTTTCTTT. Translated, it gives CAGTGEMNTEAFF. The V gene is TRBV7-9, the J gene TRBJ1-1; 8 bases align to TRBD1. CDR3 length: 13 residues. V lost 11 bases to trimming and J lost 0 bases; unmatched junction nucleotides: 5. Germline CDR1 and CDR2: SEHNR and FQNEAQ (reference sequence).

The V gene is TRBV25-1, the J gene TRBJ1-3, with unresolved D. The V end was cut by 1 base, the J end by 4 bases, with 14 bases between. The CDR3 covers 16 residues. Germline V lookup: CDR1 MGHDK, CDR2 SYGVNS. CDR3: CASSELTGHIGNTIYF. The CDR3 region has the DNA TGTGCCAGCAGTGAATTAACGGGTCACATCGGAAACACCATATATTTT.

The V and J genes are TRBV29-1 and TRBJ2-2, with D perhaps matching TRBD2 (5 bases). Germline V gene data show CDR1 as SQVTM and CDR2 as ANQGSEA. V was clipped by 4 bases and J by 5 bases, with 8 bases between them. The CDR3 length is 12 residues. CDR3 in DNA: TGCAGCGTTGGGTCGGGAACCGGGGAGCTGTTTTTT. It encodes CSVGSGTGELFF.

This chain uses TRBV15 with TRBJ2-3; 10 bases are a match to TRBD2. With 2 bases clipped from V and 0 bases from J, the junction kept 11 bases outside the gene matches. This CDR3 is 19 amino acids long. The germline V gene has CDR1 LNHNV and CDR2 YYDKDF (reference sequence). The CDR3 DNA follows: TGTGCCACCAGCAGATATAGCGGGGGGCTCAGACTCAGCACAGATACGCAGTATTTT. Protein sequence: CATSRYSGGLRLSTDTQYF.